The sequence of this T cell receptor (beta chain) was determined in a study of blood T cell repertoires in COVID-19. This clone was observed once. Germline-derived CDR1 and CDR2 are SGHTA and FQGNSA. The V gene lost 2 bases and the J gene lost 3 bases, with 7 bases spanning the gap. CDR3 length equals 13 residues. Original processing methods: Amplification with reference gene primers provided the estimates of nucleated cell counts. TCRdb's table, derived via immunoSEQ multiplex PCR, lists solely in-frame clones and lacks some. The V and J calls and clone size come from that table; D and trimming were worked out from the DNA. The repertoire holds some 290,000 clones, with around 83% as singletons.

This receptor was obtained from a man aged 18 to 30 with active or convalescent COVID-19. This sequence joins TRBV7-2 and TRBJ1-1; no clear D gene. Sequencing input: peripheral blood. CDR3 DNA sequence: TGTGCCAGCAGCTTACAACGGGACACTGAAGCTTTCTTT. Translated: CASSLQRDTEAFF.